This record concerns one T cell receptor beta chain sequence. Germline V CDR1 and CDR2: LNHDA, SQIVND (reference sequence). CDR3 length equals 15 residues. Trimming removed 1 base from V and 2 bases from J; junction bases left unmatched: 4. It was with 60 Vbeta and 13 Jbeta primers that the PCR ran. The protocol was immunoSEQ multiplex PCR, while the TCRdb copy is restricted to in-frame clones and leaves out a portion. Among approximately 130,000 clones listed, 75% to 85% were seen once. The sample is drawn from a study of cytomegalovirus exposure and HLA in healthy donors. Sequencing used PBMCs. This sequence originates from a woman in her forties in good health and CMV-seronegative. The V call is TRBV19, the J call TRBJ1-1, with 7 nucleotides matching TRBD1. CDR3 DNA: TGTGCCAGTAGTATAGGCCAGGGGGGAAACACTGAAGCTTTCTTT. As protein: CASSIGQGGNTEAFF.